This TCR beta chain came from a study of cytomegalovirus exposure and HLA in healthy donors. Assay: immunoSEQ multiplex PCR; the TCRdb copy retains only in-frame clones and omits some. The sample records around 400,000 clones, just over 85% being singletons. V lost 7 bases to trimming and J lost 0 bases; unmatched junction nucleotides: 14. The CDR3 extends over 18 amino acids. CDR1 is SGDLS and CDR2 is YYNGEE in the germline V gene. This TCR was recovered from a woman aged 18 to 35 in good health and CMV-seronegative. The sequencing input was PBMCs. The V gene is TRBV9, the J gene TRBJ1-3; 9 bases are shared with TRBD1. CDR3 sequence (DNA): TGTGCCAGCGGTAGGGGGGACAGGGAGTCCTACTCTGGAAACACCATATATTTT. Translated: CASGRGDRESYSGNTIYF.